This section outlines one T cell receptor beta chain sequence together with its context. Its target is not known. The record originates from a study of post-analysis software for immune sequencing data. Unique-molecular-identifier-tagged TCR beta cDNA libraries were used. One entry per CDR3 protein results from TCRdb running MiXCR on the PCR reads. Of 740,000 or so distinct CDR3 sequences in the sample, about 50% were seen once. V shed 3 bases, J shed 0 bases, and the junction held 6 bases outside the gene matches. The CDR3 loop spans 16 amino acids. The germline CDR1 and CDR2 sequences are MNHNS and SASEGT. Overall study results and limits: Significantly lower normalized Chao1 diversity was seen in multiple sclerosis patients than in controls. Compared with controls, patients had more of about 5 TRBV segments, including TRBV5-6, TRBV5-1 and TRBV20-1.

The chain employs TRBV6-1 and TRBJ2-7; 9 nucleotides line up with TRBD1. Sample: blood. This clonotype originated in a girl aged 5-17 years with multiple sclerosis. CDR3 residues: CASSERQGDSSYEQYF. As DNA, the CDR3 is TGTGCCAGCAGTGAGAGACAGGGGGATAGCTCCTACGAGCAGTACTTC.